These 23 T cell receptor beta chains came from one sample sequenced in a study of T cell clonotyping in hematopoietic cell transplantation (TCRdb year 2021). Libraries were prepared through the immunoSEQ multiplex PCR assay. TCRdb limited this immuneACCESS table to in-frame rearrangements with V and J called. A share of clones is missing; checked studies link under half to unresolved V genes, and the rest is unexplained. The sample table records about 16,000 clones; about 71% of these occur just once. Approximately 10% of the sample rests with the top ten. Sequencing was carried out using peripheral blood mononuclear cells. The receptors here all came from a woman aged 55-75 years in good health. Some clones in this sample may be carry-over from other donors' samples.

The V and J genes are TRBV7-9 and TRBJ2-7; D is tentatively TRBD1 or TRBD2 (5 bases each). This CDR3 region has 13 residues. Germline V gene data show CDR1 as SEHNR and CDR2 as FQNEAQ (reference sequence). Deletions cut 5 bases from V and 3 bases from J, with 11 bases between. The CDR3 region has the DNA TGTGCCAGCAGCACGGGGACCGGCTACGAGCAGTACTTC. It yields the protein CASSTGTGYEQYF.

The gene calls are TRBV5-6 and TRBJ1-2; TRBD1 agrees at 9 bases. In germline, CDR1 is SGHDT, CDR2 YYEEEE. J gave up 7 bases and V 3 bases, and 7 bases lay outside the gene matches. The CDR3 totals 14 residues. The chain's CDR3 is CASSSGQGDSGYTF. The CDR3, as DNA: TGTGCCAGCAGCTCGGGACAGGGTGATAGTGGCTACACCTTC. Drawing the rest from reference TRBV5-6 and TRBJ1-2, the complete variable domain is DAGVTQSPTHLIKTRGQQVTLRCSPKSGHDTVSWYQQALGQGPQFIFQYYEEEERQRGNFPDRFSGHQFPNYSSELNVNALLLGDSALYLCASSSGQGDSGYTFGSGTRLTVV.

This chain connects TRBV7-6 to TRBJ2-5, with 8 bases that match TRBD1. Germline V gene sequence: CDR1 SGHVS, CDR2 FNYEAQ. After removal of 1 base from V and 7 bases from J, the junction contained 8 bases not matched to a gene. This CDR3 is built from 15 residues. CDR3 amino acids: CASSLETQGAVTQYF. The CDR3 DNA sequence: TGTGCCAGCAGCTTAGAGACCCAGGGGGCGGTGACCCAGTACTTC.

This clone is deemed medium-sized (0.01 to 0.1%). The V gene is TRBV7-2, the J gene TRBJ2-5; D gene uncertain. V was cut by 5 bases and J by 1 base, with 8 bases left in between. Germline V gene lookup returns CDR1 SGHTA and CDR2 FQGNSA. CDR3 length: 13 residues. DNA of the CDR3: TGTGCCAGCAGCACGCGAATCCAAGAGACCCAGTACTTC. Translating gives CASSTRIQETQYF.

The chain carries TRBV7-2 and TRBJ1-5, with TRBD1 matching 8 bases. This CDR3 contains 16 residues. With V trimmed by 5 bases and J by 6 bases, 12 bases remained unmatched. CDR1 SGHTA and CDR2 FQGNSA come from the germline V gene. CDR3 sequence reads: CASSLRTGQGSQPQHF. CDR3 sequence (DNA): TGTGCCAGCAGCCTAAGGACAGGGCAAGGGAGTCAGCCCCAGCATTTT.

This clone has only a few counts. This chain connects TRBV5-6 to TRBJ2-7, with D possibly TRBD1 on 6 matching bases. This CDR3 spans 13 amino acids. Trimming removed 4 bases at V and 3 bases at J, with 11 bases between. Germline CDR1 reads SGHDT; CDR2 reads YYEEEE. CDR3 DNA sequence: TGTGCCAGCAGCGGGGACATCTTCTACGAGCAGTACTTC. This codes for CASSGDIFYEQYF.

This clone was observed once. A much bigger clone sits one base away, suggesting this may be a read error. The CDR3 region is CASSQERGQPQHF. CDR3 nucleotide sequence: TGCGCCAGCAGCCAAGAGCGGGGTCAGCCCCAGCATTTT. The V and J genes are TRBV4-3 and TRBJ1-5; D not resolved. Germline V gene sequence: CDR1 LGHNA, CDR2 YSLEER. V was pared by 0 bases and J by 6 bases, with 6 bases between. The CDR3 sequence is 13 residues long.

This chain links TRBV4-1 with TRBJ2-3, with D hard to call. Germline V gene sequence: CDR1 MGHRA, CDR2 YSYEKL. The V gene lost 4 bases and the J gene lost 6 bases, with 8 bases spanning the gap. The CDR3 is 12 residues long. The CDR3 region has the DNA TGCGCCAGCAGCCTACCTATGGATACGCAGTATTTT. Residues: CASSLPMDTQYF.

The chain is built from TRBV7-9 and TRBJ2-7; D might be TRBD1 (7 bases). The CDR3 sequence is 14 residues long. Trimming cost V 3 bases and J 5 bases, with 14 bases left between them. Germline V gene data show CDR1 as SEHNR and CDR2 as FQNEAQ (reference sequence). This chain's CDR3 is CASSFLGGTDEQYF. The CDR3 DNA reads TGTGCCAGCAGCTTTTTGGGCGGGACAGACGAGCAGTACTTC.

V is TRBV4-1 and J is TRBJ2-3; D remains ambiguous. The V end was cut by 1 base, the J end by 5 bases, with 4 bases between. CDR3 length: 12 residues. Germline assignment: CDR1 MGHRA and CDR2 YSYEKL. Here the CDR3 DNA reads TGCGCCAGCAGCCAAGTCCGAGATACGCAGTATTTT. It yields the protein CASSQVRDTQYF.

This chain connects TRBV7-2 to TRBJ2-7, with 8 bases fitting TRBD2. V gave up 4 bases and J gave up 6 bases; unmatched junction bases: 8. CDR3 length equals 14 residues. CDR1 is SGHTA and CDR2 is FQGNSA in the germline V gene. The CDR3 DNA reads TGTGCCAGCAGCTCCACTAGCGGTGCCGGCGAGCAGTACTTC. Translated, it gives CASSSTSGAGEQYF.

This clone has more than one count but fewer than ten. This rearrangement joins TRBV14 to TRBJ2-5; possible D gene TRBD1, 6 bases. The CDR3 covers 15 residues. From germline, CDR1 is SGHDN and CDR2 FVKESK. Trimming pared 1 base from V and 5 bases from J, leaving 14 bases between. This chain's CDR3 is CASSQVQGKAETQYF. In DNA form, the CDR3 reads TGTGCCAGCAGCCAAGTCCAGGGGAAGGCGGAGACCCAGTACTTC.

The DNA for the CDR3 is TGTGCCAGCAGTTACCAGGGACAGAACACTGAAGCTTTCTTT. Translated, it gives CASSYQGQNTEAFF. The chain has TRBV6-6 and TRBJ1-1; TRBD1 is a possible D gene (6 bases). Between the trimmed V and J ends, which lost 2 bases and 1 base, there was a span of 8 bases. This CDR3 comprises 14 residues. Per germline, CDR1 MNHNY and CDR2 SVGAGI (reference sequence).

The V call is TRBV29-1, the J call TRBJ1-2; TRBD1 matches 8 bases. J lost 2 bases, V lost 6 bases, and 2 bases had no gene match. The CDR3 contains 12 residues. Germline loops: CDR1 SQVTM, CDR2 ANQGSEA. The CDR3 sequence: CSVGTGNYGYTF. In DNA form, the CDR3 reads TGCAGCGTAGGGACAGGAAACTATGGCTACACCTTC. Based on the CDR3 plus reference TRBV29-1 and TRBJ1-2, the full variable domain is SAVISQKPSRDICQRGTSLTIQCQVDSQVTMMFWYRQQPGQSLTLIATANQGSEATYESGFVIDKFPISRPNLTFSTLTVSNMSPEDSSIYLCSVGTGNYGYTFGSGTRLTVV.

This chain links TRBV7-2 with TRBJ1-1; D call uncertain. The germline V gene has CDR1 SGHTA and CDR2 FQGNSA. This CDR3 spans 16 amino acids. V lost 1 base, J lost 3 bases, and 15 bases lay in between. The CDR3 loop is CASSLDLGGIDTEAFF. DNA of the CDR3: TGTGCCAGCAGCTTAGATTTAGGTGGGATTGACACTGAAGCTTTCTTT. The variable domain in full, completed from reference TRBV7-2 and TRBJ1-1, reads GAGVSQSPSNKVTEKGKDVELRCDPISGHTALYWYRQSLGQGLEFLIYFQGNSAPDKSGLPSDRFSAERTGGSVSTLTIQRTQQEDSAVYLCASSLDLGGIDTEAFFGQGTRLTVV.

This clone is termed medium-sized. CDR3 sequence (DNA): TGTGCCAGTAGTTCGTGGGCAGCTAATAATGAAAAACTGTTTTTT. The encoded protein is CASSSWAANNEKLFF. The V and J genes are TRBV19 and TRBJ1-4; no definite D call. Germline-derived CDR1 and CDR2 are LNHDA and SQIVND (reference sequence). CDR3 length equals 15 residues. Trimming removed 5 bases at V and 4 bases at J, with 14 bases between.

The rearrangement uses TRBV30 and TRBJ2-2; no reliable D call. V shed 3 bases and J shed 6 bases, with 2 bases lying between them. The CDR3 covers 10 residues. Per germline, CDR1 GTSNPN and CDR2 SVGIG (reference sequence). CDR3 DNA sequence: TGTGCCTGGAGGGCCGGGGAGCTGTTTTTT. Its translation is CAWRAGELFF.

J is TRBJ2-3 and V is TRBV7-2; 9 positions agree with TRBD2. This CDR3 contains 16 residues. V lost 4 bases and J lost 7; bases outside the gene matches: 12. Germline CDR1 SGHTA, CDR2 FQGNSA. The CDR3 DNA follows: TGTGCCAGCAGCTCCCGACTAGCGGCGGGGGGTCATACGCAGTATTTT. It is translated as CASSSRLAAGGHTQYF.

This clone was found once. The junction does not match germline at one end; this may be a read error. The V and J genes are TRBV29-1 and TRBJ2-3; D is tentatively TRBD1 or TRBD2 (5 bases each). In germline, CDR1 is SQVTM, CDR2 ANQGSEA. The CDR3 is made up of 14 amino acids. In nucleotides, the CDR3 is TGCAGCACACCGTGCAGAGCGGACGACAGATACGCAGTATTT. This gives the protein CSTPCRADDRYAVF.

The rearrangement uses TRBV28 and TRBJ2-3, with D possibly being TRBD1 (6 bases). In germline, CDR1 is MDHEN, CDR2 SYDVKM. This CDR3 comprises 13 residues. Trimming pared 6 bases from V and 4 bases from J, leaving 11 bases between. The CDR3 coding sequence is TGTGCCAGCAGGTCACCAGGGGCAGATACGCAGTATTTT. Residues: CASRSPGADTQYF.

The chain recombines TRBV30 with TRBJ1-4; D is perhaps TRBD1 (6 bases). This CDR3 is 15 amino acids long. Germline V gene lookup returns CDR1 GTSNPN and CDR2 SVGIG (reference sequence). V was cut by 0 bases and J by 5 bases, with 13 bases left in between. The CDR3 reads CAWSVRGQKNEKLFF. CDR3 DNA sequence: TGTGCCTGGAGTGTACGGGGACAAAAAAATGAAAAACTGTTTTTT.

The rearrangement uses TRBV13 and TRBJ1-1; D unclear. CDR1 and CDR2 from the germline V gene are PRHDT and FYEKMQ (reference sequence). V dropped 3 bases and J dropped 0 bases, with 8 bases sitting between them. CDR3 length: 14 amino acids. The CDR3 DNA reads TGTGCCAGCAGCTTGGGCTTGTTGAACACTGAAGCTTTCTTT. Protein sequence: CASSLGLLNTEAFF.

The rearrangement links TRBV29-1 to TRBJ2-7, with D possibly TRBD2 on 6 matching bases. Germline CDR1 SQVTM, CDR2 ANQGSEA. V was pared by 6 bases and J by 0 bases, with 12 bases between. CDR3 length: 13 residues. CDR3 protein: CSVLGGPSYEQYF. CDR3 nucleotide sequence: TGCAGCGTCCTCGGGGGTCCCTCCTACGAGCAGTACTTC.